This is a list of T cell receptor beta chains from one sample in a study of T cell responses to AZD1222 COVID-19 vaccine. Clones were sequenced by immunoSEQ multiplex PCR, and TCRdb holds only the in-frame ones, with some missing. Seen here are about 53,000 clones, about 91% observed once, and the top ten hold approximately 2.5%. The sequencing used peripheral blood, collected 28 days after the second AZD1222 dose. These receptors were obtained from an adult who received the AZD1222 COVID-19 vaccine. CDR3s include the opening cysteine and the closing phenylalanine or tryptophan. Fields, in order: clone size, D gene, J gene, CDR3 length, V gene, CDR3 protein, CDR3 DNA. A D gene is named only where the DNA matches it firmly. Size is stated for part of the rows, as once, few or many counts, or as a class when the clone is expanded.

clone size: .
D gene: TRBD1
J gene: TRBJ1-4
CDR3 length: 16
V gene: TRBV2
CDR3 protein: CASIRDRATTNEKLFF
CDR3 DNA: TGTGCCAGCATACGGGACAGGGCCACAACTAATGAAAAACTGTTTTTT

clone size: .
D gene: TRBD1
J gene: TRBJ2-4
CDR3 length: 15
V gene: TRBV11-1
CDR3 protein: CASTLAGPGGHIQYF
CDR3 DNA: TGTGCCAGCACCCTAGCCGGCCCAGGGGGCCACATTCAGTACTTC

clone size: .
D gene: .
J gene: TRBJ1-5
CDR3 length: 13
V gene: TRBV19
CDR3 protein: CASRRQSHQPQHF
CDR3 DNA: TGTGCCAGTAGGCGACAGAGCCATCAGCCCCAGCATTTT

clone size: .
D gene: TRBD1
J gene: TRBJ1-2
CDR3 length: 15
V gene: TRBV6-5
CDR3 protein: CASSTDRGRSIGYTF
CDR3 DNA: TGTGCCAGCAGTACTGACAGGGGGCGTTCAATTGGCTACACCTTC

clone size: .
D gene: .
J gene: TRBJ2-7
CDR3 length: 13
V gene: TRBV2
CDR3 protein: CASEKRKRDEQYF
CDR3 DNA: TGTGCCAGCGAAAAGCGAAAAAGGGACGAGCAGTACTTC

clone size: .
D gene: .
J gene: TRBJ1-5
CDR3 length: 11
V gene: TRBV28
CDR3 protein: CATVGPGPQHF
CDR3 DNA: TGTGCCACCGTCGGGCCCGGGCCCCAGCATTTT

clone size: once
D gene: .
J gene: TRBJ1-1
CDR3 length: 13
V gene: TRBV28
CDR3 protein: CASSYPAVTEAFF
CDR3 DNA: TGTGCCAGCAGTTACCCGGCCGTCACTGAAGCTTTCTTT

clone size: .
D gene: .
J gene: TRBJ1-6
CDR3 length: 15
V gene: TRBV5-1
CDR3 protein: CASSPDGRRNSPLHF
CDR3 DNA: TGCGCCAGCAGCCCTGACGGGAGGCGGAATTCACCCCTCCACTTT

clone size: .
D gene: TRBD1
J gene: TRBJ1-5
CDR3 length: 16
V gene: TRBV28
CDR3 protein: CASRSDRGPINQPQHF
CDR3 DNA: TGTGCCAGCAGATCTGACAGGGGGCCGATCAATCAGCCCCAGCATTTT

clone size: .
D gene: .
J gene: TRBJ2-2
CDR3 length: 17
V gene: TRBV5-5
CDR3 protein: CASSINPGVGDTGELFF
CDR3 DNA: TGTGCCAGCAGTATAAATCCGGGAGTCGGGGACACCGGGGAGCTGTTTTTT

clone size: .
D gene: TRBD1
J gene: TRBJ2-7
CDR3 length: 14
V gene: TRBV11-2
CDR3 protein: CASSLETGLSEQYF
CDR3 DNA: TGTGCCAGCAGCTTAGAGACAGGGCTCTCCGAGCAGTACTTC

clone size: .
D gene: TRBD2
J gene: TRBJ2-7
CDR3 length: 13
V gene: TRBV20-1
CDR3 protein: CSASGGGSYEQYF
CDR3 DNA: TGCAGTGCTAGTGGGGGAGGGTCCTACGAGCAGTACTTC

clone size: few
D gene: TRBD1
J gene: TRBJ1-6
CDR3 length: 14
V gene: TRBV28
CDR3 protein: CASYGQGSNSPLHF
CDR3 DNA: TGTGCCAGCTATGGACAGGGTAGTAATTCACCCCTCCACTTT

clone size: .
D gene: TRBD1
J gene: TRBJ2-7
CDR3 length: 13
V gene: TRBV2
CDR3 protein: CATNPDRGYEQYF
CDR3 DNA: TGTGCAACCAACCCCGACAGGGGGTACGAGCAGTACTTC

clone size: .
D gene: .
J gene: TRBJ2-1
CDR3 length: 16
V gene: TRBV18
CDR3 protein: CASSPTAGGSYNEQFF
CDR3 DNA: TGTGCCAGCTCACCAACAGCCGGCGGCTCCTACAATGAGCAGTTCTTC

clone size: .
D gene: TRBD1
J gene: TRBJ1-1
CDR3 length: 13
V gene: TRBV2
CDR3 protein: CASSLRQGTEAFF
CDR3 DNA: TGTGCCAGCAGTCTCCGACAGGGGACTGAAGCTTTCTTT

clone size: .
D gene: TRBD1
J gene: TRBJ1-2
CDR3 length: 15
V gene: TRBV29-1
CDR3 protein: CSVEEKTGVSYGYTF
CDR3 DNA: TGCAGCGTTGAAGAAAAGACAGGGGTGTCGTATGGCTACACCTTC

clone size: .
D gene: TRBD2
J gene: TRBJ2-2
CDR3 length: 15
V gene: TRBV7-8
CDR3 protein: CASSQTSGSPRELFF
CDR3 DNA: TGTGCCAGCAGCCAGACTAGCGGGAGTCCCCGGGAGCTGTTTTTT

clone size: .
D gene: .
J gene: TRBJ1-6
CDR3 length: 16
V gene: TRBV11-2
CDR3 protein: CASSLGTSSYNSPLHF
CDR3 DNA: TGTGCCAGCAGCTTGGGGACAAGCTCCTATAATTCACCCCTCCACTTT

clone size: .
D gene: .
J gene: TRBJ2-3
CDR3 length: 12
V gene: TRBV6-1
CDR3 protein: CASRPRPDTQYF
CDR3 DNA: TGTGCCAGCAGGCCCAGACCAGATACGCAGTATTTT

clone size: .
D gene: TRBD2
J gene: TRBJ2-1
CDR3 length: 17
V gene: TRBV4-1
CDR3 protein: CASSPGPTSGPLSEQFF
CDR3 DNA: TGCGCCAGCAGCCCCGGCCCCACTAGCGGTCCTTTGTCTGAGCAGTTCTTC

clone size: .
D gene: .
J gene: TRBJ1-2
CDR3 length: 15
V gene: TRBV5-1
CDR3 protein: CASSRSGRGIYGYTF
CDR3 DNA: TGCGCCAGCAGCCGCTCGGGTCGGGGGATCTATGGCTACACCTTC

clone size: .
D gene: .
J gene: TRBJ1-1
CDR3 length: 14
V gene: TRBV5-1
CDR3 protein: CASSLQNMNTEAFF
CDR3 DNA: TGCGCCAGCAGTTTACAGAACATGAACACTGAAGCTTTCTTT

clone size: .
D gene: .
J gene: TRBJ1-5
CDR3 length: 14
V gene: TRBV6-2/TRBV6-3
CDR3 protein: CASSYSGSNQPQHF
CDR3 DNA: TGTGCCAGCAGTTACTCAGGTAGCAATCAGCCCCAGCATTTT